The 27 T cell receptor beta chains listed next were all sequenced from one sample in a study of blood T cell repertoires in COVID-19. Generated by immunoSEQ multiplex PCR, the TCRdb table keeps only in-frame clones and is missing some. The sample carries about 250,000 clones, around 90% recorded once. Sequencing was done on a sample of peripheral blood. These receptors were collected from an elderly man with acute or convalescent COVID-19.

J is TRBJ2-5 and V is TRBV4-1; 8 bases fit TRBD2. J gave up 1 base and V 4 bases, and 8 bases lay outside the gene matches. CDR1 and CDR2 (germline): MGHRA, YSYEKL. This CDR3 has 16 residues. The CDR3 DNA sequence: TGCGCCAGCAGCCCCACAGCGGCGGGAGGCCAAGAGACCCAGTACTTC. Protein sequence: CASSPTAAGGQETQYF.

This chain connects TRBV13 to TRBJ1-5; no definite D call. Germline V gene data show CDR1 as PRHDT and CDR2 as FYEKMQ (reference sequence). The CDR3 loop spans 18 amino acids. V shed 0 bases and J shed 6 bases, with 21 bases lying between them. The chain's CDR3 is CASSLGRRSDFLTQPQHF. The DNA for the CDR3 is TGTGCCAGCAGCTTAGGTCGGCGGTCGGACTTTTTGACTCAGCCCCAGCATTTT.

V gene TRBV7-3 combines with J gene TRBJ1-3, with D uncertain. Germline V gene sequence: CDR1 SGHTA, CDR2 FQGTGA. The CDR3 is 14 residues long. V lost 0 bases and J 7 bases, leaving 10 bases between the germline ends. The CDR3 reads CASSLTPGSNTIYF. CDR3 bases: TGTGCCAGCAGCTTAACGCCCGGGAGTAACACCATATATTTT.

The V call is TRBV7-2, the J call TRBJ2-5; tentative D call: TRBD2 (6 bases). The germline gives CDR1 SGHTA, CDR2 FQGNSA. This CDR3 has 15 amino acids. Trimming cost V 3 bases and J 3 bases, with 14 bases left between them. The DNA for the CDR3 is TGTGCCAGCAGCTTGGGGGGTCCGGGTGAAGAGACCCAGTACTTC. Amino acids: CASSLGGPGEETQYF.

This chain joins TRBV12-3 or TRBV12-4 and TRBJ2-3; maybe TRBD1 (6 bases). The V and J ends lost 7 bases and 0 bases respectively, with 8 bases between them. The CDR3 length is 13 residues. CDR3 in DNA: TGTGCCAGCAACAGGGCTAGCACAGATACGCAGTATTTT. Translation gives CASNRASTDTQYF.

V gene TRBV19 combines with J gene TRBJ2-7; 13 nucleotides align to TRBD2. In germline, CDR1 is LNHDA, CDR2 SQIVND (reference sequence). This CDR3 spans 17 amino acids. J lost 3 bases, V lost 2 bases, and 7 bases had no gene match. The CDR3: CASSIRLAGGGNYEQYF. CDR3 DNA: TGTGCCAGTAGTATACGACTAGCGGGAGGAGGGAACTACGAGCAGTACTTC.

The V call is TRBV7-6, the J call TRBJ1-2; 11 bases are a match to TRBD1. The V and J ends lost 4 bases and 6 bases, in that order; junction bases with no gene match: 7. This CDR3 has 15 residues. CDR1 SGHVS and CDR2 FNYEAQ come from the germline V gene. In DNA, the CDR3 is TGTGCCAGCAGCTCCCTAGGACAGGGGGCGGATGGCTACACCTTC. This gives the protein CASSSLGQGADGYTF. The full variable domain, completed using reference TRBV7-6 and TRBJ1-2, is GAGVSQSPRYKVTKRGQDVALRCDPISGHVSLYWYRQALGQGPEFLTYFNYEAQQDKSGLPNDRFSAERPEGSISTLTIQRTEQRDSAMYRCASSSLGQGADGYTFGSGTRLTVV.

The chain has TRBV5-5 and TRBJ2-7, with 12 bases lining up with TRBD2. Looked up from germline, CDR1 is SGHKS and CDR2 is YYEKEE (reference sequence). With V trimmed by 0 bases and J by 12 bases, 4 bases remained unmatched. This CDR3 is built from 13 residues. CDR3 sequence: CASSLGTSGISYF. The DNA for the CDR3 is TGTGCCAGCAGCTTGGGGACTAGCGGGATCTCGTACTTC.

V and J are TRBV28 and TRBJ2-7; no firm D call. The CDR3 is made up of 11 amino acids. The germline V gene has CDR1 MDHEN and CDR2 SYDVKM. Trimming left V 7 bases short and J 11 bases short, with 15 bases between. CDR3: CASNSHGREYF. The CDR3 coding sequence is TGTGCCAGCAATAGCCATGGCCGGGAGTACTTC.

The chain uses TRBV2 and TRBJ2-5, with D possibly being TRBD2 (5 bases). Germline assignment: CDR1 SNHLY and CDR2 FYNNEI. With 6 bases removed from V and 6 bases from J, the gap between germline ends came to 14 bases. The CDR3 sequence is 13 residues long. As DNA, the CDR3 is TGTGCCAGCAGCGGGTTTGAGGGCCAGACCCAGTACTTC. It specifies CASSGFEGQTQYF.

This chain connects TRBV28 to TRBJ2-5; 10 bases line up with TRBD1. Germline lookup yields CDR1 MDHEN and CDR2 SYDVKM. The V segment lost 6 bases and the J segment 6 bases; nucleotides outside the gene matches: 7. The CDR3 contains 14 residues. The CDR3 DNA is TGTGCCAGCAGGTCGGGACAGGGGCTGAAGACCCAGTACTTC. Protein sequence: CASRSGQGLKTQYF.

V usage is TRBV3-1 (or the pseudogene TRBV3-2) and J usage is TRBJ2-7; D not resolved. V was pared by 3 bases and J by 3 bases, with 9 bases between. Germline V lookup: CDR1 LGHDT, CDR2 YNNKEL (reference sequence). The CDR3 is made up of 13 amino acids. CDR3 residues: CASSHAINYEQYF. Written as DNA, the CDR3 is TGTGCCAGCAGCCATGCTATCAACTACGAGCAGTACTTC.

The V call is TRBV6-5, the J call TRBJ2-1, with TRBD2 matching over 11 bases. The CDR3 runs to 15 residues. In germline, CDR1 is MNHEY, CDR2 SVGAGI. The ends lost 5 bases at V and 10 bases at J; junction bases unmatched: 10. The DNA for the CDR3 is TGTGCCAGCAGTCCCCTTGCTAGCGGGAGGAAGGAGCAGTTCTTC. Encoded protein: CASSPLASGRKEQFF.

Worth noting for this clone: The sample holds other DNA sequences that translate to the same CDR3. This sequence joins TRBV2 and TRBJ1-1; no clear D. V shed 4 bases and J shed 0 bases, with 9 bases lying between them. Germline V gives CDR1 SNHLY, CDR2 FYNNEI. The CDR3 is made up of 14 amino acids. The CDR3 region has the DNA TGTGCCAGCAGTGTAGATCGGGTGAACACTGAAGCTTTCTTT. This sequence encodes CASSVDRVNTEAFF.

The chain uses TRBV24-1 and TRBJ2-2, with 8 bases fitting TRBD1. V trimming: 4 bases; J trimming: 5 bases; junction bases outside the gene matches: 11. This CDR3 contains 17 residues. Germline V lookup: CDR1 KGHDR, CDR2 SFDVKD. The CDR3: CATSDSRTGLRTGELFF. CDR3 nucleotide sequence: TGTGCCACCAGTGACAGCCGGACAGGGTTAAGGACCGGGGAGCTGTTTTTT.

The CDR3 nucleotides read TGTGCCAGCAGTCCATACACAAGCTCTGGGGCCAACGTCCTGACTTTC. Protein sequence: CASSPYTSSGANVLTF. The chain links TRBV27 to TRBJ2-6; D not certain. CDR3 length: 16 amino acids. The ends were cut back, 5 bases at V and 0 bases at J, with 11 bases in the middle. Germline CDR1 reads MNHEY; CDR2 reads SMNVEV (reference sequence).

The chain uses TRBV28 and TRBJ1-4; D perhaps matches TRBD1 (6 bases). V shed 3 bases and J shed 0 bases, with 11 bases lying between them. CDR1 and CDR2 from the germline V gene are MDHEN and SYDVKM. There are 16 residues in the CDR3. The CDR3 nucleotides read TGTGCCAGCAGTTTTATGGGGGCTGCAACTAATGAAAAACTGTTTTTT. Protein product: CASSFMGAATNEKLFF.

The rearrangement links TRBV7-9 to TRBJ1-6; D is unclear. Looked up from germline, CDR1 is SEHNR and CDR2 is FQNEAQ (reference sequence). Trimming removed 5 bases at V and 7 bases at J, with 12 bases between. This CDR3 spans 14 amino acids. CDR3 region: CASSPTAGNSPLHF. For the CDR3, the DNA is TGTGCCAGCAGCCCGACGGCCGGGAATTCACCCCTCCACTTT.

This chain links TRBV5-1 with TRBJ2-7; a possible D gene is TRBD2 (5 bases). The CDR3 has 14 amino acids. Germline V CDR1 and CDR2: SGHRS, YFSETQ. Deletions cut 4 bases from V and 3 bases from J, with 14 bases between. This CDR3 reads CASSTDLPDYEQYF. CDR3 sequence (DNA): TGCGCCAGCAGCACGGACTTACCGGACTACGAGCAGTACTTC.

V is TRBV28 and J is TRBJ2-3; no reliable D call. Germline assignment: CDR1 MDHEN and CDR2 SYDVKM. The CDR3 length is 13 residues. V was shortened by 7 bases and J by 4 bases, with 12 bases between the two germline ends. The CDR3 is CASKSVTSDTQYF. The DNA of the CDR3 is TGTGCCAGCAAGTCCGTTACTTCAGATACGCAGTATTTT. Together with reference TRBV28 and TRBJ2-3, the CDR3 gives the full variable domain: DVKVTQSSRYLVKRTGEKVFLECVQDMDHENMFWYRQDPGLGLRLIYFSYDVKMKEKGDIPEGYSVSREKKERFSLILESASTNQTSMYLCASKSVTSDTQYFGPGTRLTVL.

This clone occurred once. The rearrangement joins TRBV7-2 to TRBJ2-7, with TRBD1 identical over 9 bases. The germline V gene encodes CDR1 SGHTA and CDR2 FQGNSA. V lost 5 bases to trimming and J lost 6 bases; unmatched junction nucleotides: 14. The CDR3 runs 16 residues. The chain's CDR3 is CASSLPRGQGTVEQYF. Here the CDR3 DNA reads TGTGCCAGCAGCCTCCCGAGGGGACAGGGAACGGTCGAGCAGTACTTC. The full variable domain, in which reference TRBV7-2 and TRBJ2-7 provide the parts outside the CDR3, is GAGVSQSPSNKVTEKGKDVELRCDPISGHTALYWYRQSLGQGLEFLIYFQGNSAPDKSGLPSDRFSAERTGGSVSTLTIQRTQQEDSAVYLCASSLPRGQGTVEQYFGPGTRLTVT.

The rearrangement joins TRBV4-1 to TRBJ2-4, with D maybe TRBD2 (6 bases). CDR1 MGHRA and CDR2 YSYEKL come from the germline V gene. V was clipped by 3 bases and J by 5 bases, with 17 bases between them. The length of the CDR3 is 16 residues. Here the CDR3 DNA reads TGCGCCAGCAGCCACGTATCGGTAGCGGAGGAAAACATTCAGTACTTC. Amino acids: CASSHVSVAEENIQYF.

V usage is TRBV7-9 and J usage is TRBJ2-1; 7 bases are shared with TRBD2. The ends lost 5 bases at V and 2 bases at J; junction bases unmatched: 12. Germline assignment: CDR1 SEHNR and CDR2 FQNEAQ (reference sequence). The CDR3 is 17 amino acids. This CDR3 is CASSTELAITTYNEQFF. The CDR3 DNA follows: TGTGCCAGCAGCACCGAACTAGCGATTACAACCTACAATGAGCAGTTCTTC.

This rearrangement joins TRBV7-8 to TRBJ1-6; D is uncertain. The CDR3 consists of 15 residues. Trimming took 0 bases from V and 1 from J, leaving 4 bases between them. Germline loops: CDR1 SGHVS, CDR2 FQNEAQ. CDR3 DNA sequence: TGTGCCAGCAGCTTAGCCCTGTCCTATAATTCACCCCTCCACTTT. Translation gives CASSLALSYNSPLHF.

This chain links TRBV3-1 (or the pseudogene TRBV3-2) with TRBJ2-2; 7 bases are a match to TRBD2. This CDR3 spans 16 amino acids. V shed 6 bases and J 3 bases; nucleotides not matched to a gene: 10. Per germline, CDR1 LGHDT and CDR2 YNNKEL (reference sequence). CDR3 sequence: CASSLASGYYTGELFF. DNA of the CDR3: TGTGCCAGCAGTCTGGCTAGCGGATATTACACCGGGGAGCTGTTTTTT.

This sequence joins TRBV13 and TRBJ1-4, with 8 bases lining up with TRBD1. The V gene's germline CDR1 is PRHDT and CDR2 FYEKMQ (reference sequence). Germline trimming cut 0 bases from V and 8 bases from J; bases unmatched to any gene: 8. This CDR3 spans 16 amino acids. The CDR3 DNA reads as TGTGCCAGCAGCTTAGGCCTTACAGGGGGTCTGGAAAAACTGTTTTTT. Its translation is CASSLGLTGGLEKLFF.

Remarks on this clone: Likely a read error: the CDR3 ends without its conserved phenylalanine or tryptophan. Because the CDR3's place on the DNA is in doubt, the DNA is left out and the CDR3 is given as listed by TCRdb. J is TRBJ2-7 and V is TRBV3-1 (or the pseudogene TRBV3-2); the table calls TRBD1, which could not be checked here. CDR1 is LGHDT and CDR2 is YNNKEL in the germline V gene (reference sequence). A total of 10 residues make up the CDR3, ends included. The CDR3 protein is CASSPRVDSR.